The clone carrying this TCR beta chain was detected once. V gave up 4 bases and J gave up 6 bases; unmatched junction bases: 4. This CDR3 has 13 amino acids. Germline V gene lookup returns CDR1 SQVTM and CDR2 ANQGSEA. This sample was included in a study of blood T cell repertoires in COVID-19. About the research overall: Both acute and convalescent COVID-19 samples were obtained from the United States, Italy and Spain. Sources were T cells, B-cell-depleted T cells, or PBMCs; the material itself was cDNA or gDNA.

Sequenced by immunoSEQ multiplex PCR; TCRdb stores in-frame clones only, minus some. Of about 43,000 clones in the sample, roughly nine tenths were seen once. The genes are TRBV29-1 and TRBJ2-1; 9 nucleotides line up with TRBD2. Sequencing was performed on peripheral blood. This receptor was identified in a human donor in a cohort sampled during active COVID-19. The CDR3 sequence is CSVGSGGLNEQFF. CDR3 bases: TGCAGCGTTGGCAGCGGGGGGCTCAATGAGCAGTTCTTC.